Listed below are T cell receptor beta chains from one sample, sequenced in a study of OX40 agonist ivuxolimab in advanced cancers. Assay used: immunoSEQ multiplex PCR; TCRdb lists only in-frame clones, some missing. The sample holds about 74,000 clones, more than 70% seen once. The sample in question was CD4+ or CD8+ T cells sorted from blood, obtained in a trial of the OX40 agonist ivuxolimab. These receptors were obtained from an adult with an advanced solid tumor such as melanoma, head and neck, liver or kidney cancer. CDR3s include the opening cysteine and the closing phenylalanine or tryptophan. The D gene is left open where the match is weak. Some rows mark clone size as missing; the rest say once, few, many or name a class of expanded clone.

TRBJ2-7	TRBV7-2	few	-	CASSFSTEQYF	TGTGCCAGCAGCTTCTCGACGGAGCAGTACTTC
TRBJ2-7	TRBV27	-	TRBD1	CASSRQGYYEQYF	TGTGCCAGCAGTAGACAGGGCTACTACGAGCAGTACTTC
TRBJ2-3	TRBV6-5	once	-	CASSHRVGGVDTQYF	TGTGCCAGCAGCCATAGAGTAGGGGGTGTGGATACGCAGTATTTT
TRBJ1-2	TRBV6-5	-	-	CASTRDSITNYGYTF	TGTGCCAGCACCAGGGACTCCATAACTAACTATGGCTACACCTTC
TRBJ1-2	TRBV13	-	TRBD1	CASSPLTPDRGHGYTF	TGTGCCAGCAGCCCATTAACCCCGGACAGGGGGCATGGCTACACCTTC
TRBJ1-2	TRBV5-1	-	-	CASSLGRSNYGYTF	TGCGCCAGCAGCTTAGGCCGCTCAAACTATGGCTACACCTTC
TRBJ2-5	TRBV5-1	few	TRBD2	CASSLGSGGAGETQYF	TGCGCCAGCAGCTTGGGTAGCGGGGGGGCCGGAGAGACCCAGTACTTC
TRBJ2-7	TRBV7-8	-	TRBD1	CASSSTGGGYEQYF	TGTGCCAGCAGCTCGACAGGGGGAGGCTACGAGCAGTACTTC
TRBJ1-5	TRBV4-3	-	-	CASSQEFGTHQPQHF	TGCGCCAGCAGCCAAGAATTCGGGACACATCAGCCCCAGCATTTT
TRBJ1-2	TRBV5-6	-	-	CASRSIGNEGYTF	TGTGCCAGCAGATCGATAGGGAACGAAGGCTACACCTTC
TRBJ2-7	TRBV7-9	-	TRBD1	CASSGTGTYEQYF	TGTGCCAGCAGCGGGACAGGGACCTACGAGCAGTACTTC
TRBJ2-7	TRBV5-1	once	-	CASSLDVYEQYF	TGCGCCAGCAGCTTGGACGTCTACGAGCAGTACTTC
TRBJ1-2	TRBV6-6	-	TRBD1	CASSRTQGAGGYTF	TGTGCCAGCAGTAGAACTCAGGGGGCGGGTGGCTACACCTTC
TRBJ2-1	TRBV27	-	-	CASRRLSRGYNEQFF	TGTGCCAGCCGACGACTTTCTAGGGGATACAATGAGCAGTTCTTC
TRBJ2-1	TRBV5-1	-	-	CASSLVTLGNEQFF	TGCGCCAGCAGCTTGGTAACGCTGGGCAATGAGCAGTTCTTC
TRBJ1-2	TRBV18	-	-	CASSPQNSRLNYGYTF	TGTGCCAGCTCACCACAAAACTCGCGGCTGAACTATGGCTACACCTTC
TRBJ2-7	TRBV7-3	-	TRBD1	CASSPTGSYEQYF	TGTGCCAGCAGCCCGACAGGGAGCTACGAGCAGTACTTC
TRBJ1-2	TRBV6-5	-	TRBD1	CASSPQGDYGYTF	TGTGCCAGCAGTCCACAGGGGGACTATGGCTACACCTTC
TRBJ2-5	TRBV6-5	-	-	CASSYVQLGKETQYF	TGTGCCAGCAGTTACGTCCAACTGGGGAAAGAGACCCAGTACTTC
TRBJ1-5	TRBV10-3	-	TRBD1	CAISDRDREHQPQHF	TGTGCCATCAGTGACCGGGACAGGGAGCATCAGCCCCAGCATTTT
TRBJ1-2	TRBV14	-	-	CASSPRHRANYGYTF	TGTGCCAGCAGTCCTCGACACCGAGCTAACTATGGCTACACCTTC
TRBJ1-2	TRBV6-1	-	-	CASSEYVLGATYGYTF	TGTGCCAGCAGTGAATACGTTCTTGGCGCTACCTATGGCTACACCTTC
TRBJ2-7	TRBV4-1	-	TRBD1	CASSRDRDRGGEQYF	TGCGCCAGCAGCCGAGACCGGGACAGGGGGGGCGAGCAGTACTTC
TRBJ1-1	TRBV27	-	-	CASKGVNTEAFF	TGTGCCAGCAAGGGAGTGAACACTGAAGCTTTCTTT
TRBJ2-6	TRBV5-1	-	-	CASLGDVTGANVLTF	TGCGCCAGCTTAGGGGATGTGACCGGGGCCAACGTCCTGACTTTC
TRBJ2-3	TRBV7-3	-	-	CASSLRGDSTDTQYF	TGTGCCAGCAGCCTTCGAGGAGACAGCACAGATACGCAGTATTTT
TRBJ2-5	TRBV9	once	-	CASSRGTSLQETQYF	TGTGCCAGCTCGAGAGGGACTTCGCTTCAAGAGACCCAGTACTTC
TRBJ2-2	TRBV6-1	-	TRBD2	CASSEGLAGELFF	TGTGCCAGCAGTGAGGGACTAGCCGGGGAGCTGTTTTTT